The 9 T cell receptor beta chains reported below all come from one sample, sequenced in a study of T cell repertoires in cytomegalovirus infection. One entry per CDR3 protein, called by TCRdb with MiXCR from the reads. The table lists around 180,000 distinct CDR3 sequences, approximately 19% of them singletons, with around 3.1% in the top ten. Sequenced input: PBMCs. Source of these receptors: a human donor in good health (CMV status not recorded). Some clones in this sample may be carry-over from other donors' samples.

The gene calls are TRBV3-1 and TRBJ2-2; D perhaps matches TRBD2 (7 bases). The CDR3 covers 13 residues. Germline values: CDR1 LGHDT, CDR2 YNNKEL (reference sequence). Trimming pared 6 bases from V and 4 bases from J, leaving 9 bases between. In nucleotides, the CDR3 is TGTGCCAGCAGGCGGGGGCCCACCGGGGAGCTGTTTTTT. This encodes CASRRGPTGELFF.

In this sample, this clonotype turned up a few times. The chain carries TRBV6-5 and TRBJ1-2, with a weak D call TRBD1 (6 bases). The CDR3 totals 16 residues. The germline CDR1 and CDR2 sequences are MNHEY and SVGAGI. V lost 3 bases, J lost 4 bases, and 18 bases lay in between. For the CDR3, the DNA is TGTGCCAGCAGTTATTCCCCAGGGGACGGGGGCTATGGCTACACCTTC. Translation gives CASSYSPGDGGYGYTF.

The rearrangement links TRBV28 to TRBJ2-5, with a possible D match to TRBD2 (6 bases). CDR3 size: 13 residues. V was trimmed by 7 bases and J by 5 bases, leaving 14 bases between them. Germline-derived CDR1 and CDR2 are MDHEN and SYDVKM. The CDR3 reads CASNSRGFETQYF. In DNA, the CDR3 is TGTGCCAGCAACTCCCGGGGGTTTGAGACCCAGTACTTC.

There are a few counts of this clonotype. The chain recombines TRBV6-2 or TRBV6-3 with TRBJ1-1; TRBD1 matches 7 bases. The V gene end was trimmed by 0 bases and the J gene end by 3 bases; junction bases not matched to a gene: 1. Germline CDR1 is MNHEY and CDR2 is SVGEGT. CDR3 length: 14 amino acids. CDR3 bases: TGTGCCAGCAGTTACTCGACAGGGTACACTGAAGCTTTCTTT. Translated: CASSYSTGYTEAFF.

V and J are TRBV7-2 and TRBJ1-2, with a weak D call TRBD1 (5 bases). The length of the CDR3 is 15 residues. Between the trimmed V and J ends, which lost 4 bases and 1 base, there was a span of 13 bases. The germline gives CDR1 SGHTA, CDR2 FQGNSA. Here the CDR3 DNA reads TGTGCCAGCAGCTCCGGGACGAATCGTAACTATGGCTACACCTTC. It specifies CASSSGTNRNYGYTF.

The CDR3 DNA is TGTGCCCGCACCACGTACAATGAGCAGTTCTTC. Its translation: CARTTYNEQFF. This chain links TRBV5-4 with TRBJ2-1; D is unclear. Trimming cost V 10 bases and J 4 bases, with 9 bases left between them. The CDR3 has 11 amino acids. In germline, CDR1 is SGHNT, CDR2 YYREEE (reference sequence).

The DNA of the CDR3 is TGTGCCAGCAGTTTACGTGGCGGAGACTTTAGCAATCAGCCCCAGCATTTT. It specifies CASSLRGGDFSNQPQHF. This chain connects TRBV27 to TRBJ1-5; D remains unclear. Trimming shortened V by 2 bases and J by 0 bases, and 14 bases separated the two germline ends. From germline, CDR1 is MNHEY and CDR2 SMNVEV (reference sequence). The CDR3 covers 17 residues.

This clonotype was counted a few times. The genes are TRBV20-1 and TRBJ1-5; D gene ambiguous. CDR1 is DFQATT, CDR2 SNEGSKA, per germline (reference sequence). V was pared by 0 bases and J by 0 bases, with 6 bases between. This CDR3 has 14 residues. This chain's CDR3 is CSARDGASNQPQHF. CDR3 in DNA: TGCAGTGCTAGAGATGGAGCTAGCAATCAGCCCCAGCATTTT.

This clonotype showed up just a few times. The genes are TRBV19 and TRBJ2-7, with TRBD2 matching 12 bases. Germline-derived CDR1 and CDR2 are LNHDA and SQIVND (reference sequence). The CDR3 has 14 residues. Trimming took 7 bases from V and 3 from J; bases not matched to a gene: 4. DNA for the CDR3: TGTGCCAGTAAAGGGACTAGCGGGTTCTACGAGCAGTACTTC. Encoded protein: CASKGTSGFYEQYF.